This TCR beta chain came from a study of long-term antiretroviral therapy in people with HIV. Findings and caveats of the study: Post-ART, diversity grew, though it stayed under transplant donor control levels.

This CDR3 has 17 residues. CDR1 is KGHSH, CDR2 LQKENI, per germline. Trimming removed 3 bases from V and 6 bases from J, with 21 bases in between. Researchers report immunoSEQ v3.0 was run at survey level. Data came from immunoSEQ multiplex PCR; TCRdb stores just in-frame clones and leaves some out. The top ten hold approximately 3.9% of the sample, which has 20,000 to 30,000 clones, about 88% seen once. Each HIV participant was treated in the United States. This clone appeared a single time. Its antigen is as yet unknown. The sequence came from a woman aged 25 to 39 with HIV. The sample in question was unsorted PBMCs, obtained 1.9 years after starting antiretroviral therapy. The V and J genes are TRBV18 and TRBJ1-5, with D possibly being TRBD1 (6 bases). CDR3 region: CASSPYSPGGGSQPQHF. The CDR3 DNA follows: TGTGCCAGCTCACCCTATTCTCCGGGGGGCGGGTCTCAGCCCCAGCATTTT.